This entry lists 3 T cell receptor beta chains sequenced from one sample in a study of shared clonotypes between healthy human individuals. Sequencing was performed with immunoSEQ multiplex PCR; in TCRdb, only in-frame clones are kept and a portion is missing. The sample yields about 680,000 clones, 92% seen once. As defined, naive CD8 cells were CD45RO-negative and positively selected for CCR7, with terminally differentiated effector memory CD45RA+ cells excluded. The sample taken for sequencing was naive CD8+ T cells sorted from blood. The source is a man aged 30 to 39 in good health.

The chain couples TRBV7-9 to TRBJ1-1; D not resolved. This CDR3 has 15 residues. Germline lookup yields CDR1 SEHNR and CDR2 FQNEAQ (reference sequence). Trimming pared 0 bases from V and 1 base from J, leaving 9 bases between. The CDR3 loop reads CASSLASAANTEAFF. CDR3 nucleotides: TGTGCCAGCAGCTTAGCGTCCGCAGCGAACACTGAAGCTTTCTTT.

The CDR3 region is CASSFRPELNTEAFF. The DNA for the CDR3 is TGTGCCAGCAGTTTTAGGCCCGAACTGAACACTGAAGCTTTCTTT. The chain couples TRBV27 to TRBJ1-1, with no clear D. V dropped 3 bases and J dropped 0 bases, with 11 bases sitting between them. Germline CDR1 is MNHEY and CDR2 is SMNVEV (reference sequence). The CDR3 totals 15 residues.

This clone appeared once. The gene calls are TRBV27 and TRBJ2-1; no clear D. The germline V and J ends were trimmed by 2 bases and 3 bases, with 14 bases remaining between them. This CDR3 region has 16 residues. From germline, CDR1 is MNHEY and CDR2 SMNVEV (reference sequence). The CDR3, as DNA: TGTGCCAGCAGTTTACTGCTAGGCGGTGACTACAATGAGCAGTTCTTC. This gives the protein CASSLLLGGDYNEQFF.